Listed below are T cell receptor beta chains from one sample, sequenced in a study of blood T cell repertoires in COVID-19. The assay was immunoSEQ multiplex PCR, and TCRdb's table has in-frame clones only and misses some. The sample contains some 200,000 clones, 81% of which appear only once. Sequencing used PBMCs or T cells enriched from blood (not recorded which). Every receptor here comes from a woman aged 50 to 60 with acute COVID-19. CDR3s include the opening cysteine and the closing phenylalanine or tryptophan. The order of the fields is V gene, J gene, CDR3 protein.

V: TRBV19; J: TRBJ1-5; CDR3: CASSILGQGANSNQPQHF
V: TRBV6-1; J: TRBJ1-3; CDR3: CASSEAGTLSGNTIYF
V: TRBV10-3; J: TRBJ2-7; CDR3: CAISDTYSYEQYF
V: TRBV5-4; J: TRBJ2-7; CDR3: CASSVIQGANAEQYF
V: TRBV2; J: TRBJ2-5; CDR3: CASRGQGVETQYF
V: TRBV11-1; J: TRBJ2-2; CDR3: CASSQTSGEYWELFF
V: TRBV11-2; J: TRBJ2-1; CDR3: CASSLVSGGTYNEQFF
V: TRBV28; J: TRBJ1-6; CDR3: CASSSGQFSSSPLHF
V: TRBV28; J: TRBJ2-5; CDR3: CASSFEFQETQYF
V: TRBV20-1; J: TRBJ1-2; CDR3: CSASHPTSTEDGYTF
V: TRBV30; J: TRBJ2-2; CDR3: CAWSVPGRGNTGELFF
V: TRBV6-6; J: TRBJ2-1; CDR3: CASSRIPRPLAYNEQFF
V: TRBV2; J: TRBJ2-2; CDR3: CASSRMEVGELFF
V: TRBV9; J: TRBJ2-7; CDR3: CASSPGTSGREYF
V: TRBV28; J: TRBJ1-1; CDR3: CASSRRGMGTEAFF
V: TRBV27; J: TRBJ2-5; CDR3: CASRRGNQETQYF
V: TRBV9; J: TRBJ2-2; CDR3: CASSRQGDTGELFF
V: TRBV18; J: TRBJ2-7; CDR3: CASSEGQGASYEQYF
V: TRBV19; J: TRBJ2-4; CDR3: CASSSVQGNIQYF
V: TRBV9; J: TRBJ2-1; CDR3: CASSVLERGGRDNEQFF
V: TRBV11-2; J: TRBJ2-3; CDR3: CASHTGRGADTQYF
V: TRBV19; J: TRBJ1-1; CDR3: CASSKLGQPNTEAFF